This T cell receptor beta chain appears in the sequencing data of a study of shared clonotypes between healthy human individuals. For this clone: The antigen is undetermined. This CDR3 is also generated by other DNA sequences in the sample.

The germline V gene encodes CDR1 SGHVS and CDR2 FQNEAQ. V was clipped by 5 bases and J by 0 bases, with 7 bases between them. The CDR3 spans 13 residues. Deep-level assay runs were performed. Generated by immunoSEQ multiplex PCR, the TCRdb table keeps only in-frame clones and is missing some. The table includes some 2,500,000 clones, over 85% detected once. Regarding the study as a whole: Generation of non-shared clonotypes was less probable than generation of clonotypes shared by all four donors. Researchers sampled only blood; tissue repertoires likely differ. Estimated richness values were generally larger in naive subsets than in memory subsets.

Sequencing was done on a sample of naive CD4+ T cells from PBMCs. The subset here: CD45RA+ positively selected. The chain joins TRBV7-8 to TRBJ1-1; D call uncertain. The sequence came from a man younger than 35 in good health. Some clones in this sample may be carry-over from other donors' samples. CDR3 nucleotide sequence: TGTGCCAGCAGCCCCACAGTGAACACTGAAGCTTTCTTT. This gives the protein CASSPTVNTEAFF.